The clone carrying this TCR beta chain turned up a few times. This specimen belongs to a study of blood T cell repertoires in COVID-19. Data came from immunoSEQ multiplex PCR; TCRdb stores just in-frame clones and leaves some out. The profile shows more than 250,000 clones, approximately 89% of them singletons. The CDR3 is made up of 18 amino acids. Trimming removed 4 bases from V and 7 bases from J; junction bases left unmatched: 13. Germline V gives CDR1 LNHDA, CDR2 SQIVND (reference sequence). Sequencing was done on a sample of PBMCs or T cells enriched from blood (not recorded which). The chain uses TRBV19 and TRBJ1-6; 10 positions agree with TRBD1. The sequence derives from a woman in her late teens or twenties who had recovered from COVID-19. The CDR3 DNA is TGTGCCAGTAGTACCACATCTTCCGGGACAGGGGACAATTCACCCCTCCACTTT. It encodes CASSTTSSGTGDNSPLHF.